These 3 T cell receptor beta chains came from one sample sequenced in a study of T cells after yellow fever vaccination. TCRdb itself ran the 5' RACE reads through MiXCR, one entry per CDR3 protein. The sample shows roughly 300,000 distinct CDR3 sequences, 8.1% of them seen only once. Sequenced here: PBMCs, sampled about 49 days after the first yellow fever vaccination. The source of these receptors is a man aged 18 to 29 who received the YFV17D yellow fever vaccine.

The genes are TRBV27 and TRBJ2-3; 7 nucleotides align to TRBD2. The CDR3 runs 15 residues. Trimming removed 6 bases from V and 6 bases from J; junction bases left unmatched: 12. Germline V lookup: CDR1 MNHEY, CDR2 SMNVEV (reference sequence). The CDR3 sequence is CASSPYGGRVDTQYF. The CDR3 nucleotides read TGTGCCAGCAGCCCTTATGGGGGGAGGGTGGATACGCAGTATTTT.

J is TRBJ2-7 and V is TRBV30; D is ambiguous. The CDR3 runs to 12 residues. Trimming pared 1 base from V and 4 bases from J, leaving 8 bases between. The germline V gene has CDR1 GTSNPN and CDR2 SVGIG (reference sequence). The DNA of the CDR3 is TGTGCCTGGAGTGGGTTCCCGTACGAGCAGTACTTC. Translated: CAWSGFPYEQYF.

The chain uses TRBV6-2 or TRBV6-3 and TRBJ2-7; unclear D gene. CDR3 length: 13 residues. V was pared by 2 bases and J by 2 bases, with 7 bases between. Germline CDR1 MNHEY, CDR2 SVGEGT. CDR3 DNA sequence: TGTGCCAGCAGTTACAACATAGCCTACGAGCAGTACGTC. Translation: CASSYNIAYEQYV.